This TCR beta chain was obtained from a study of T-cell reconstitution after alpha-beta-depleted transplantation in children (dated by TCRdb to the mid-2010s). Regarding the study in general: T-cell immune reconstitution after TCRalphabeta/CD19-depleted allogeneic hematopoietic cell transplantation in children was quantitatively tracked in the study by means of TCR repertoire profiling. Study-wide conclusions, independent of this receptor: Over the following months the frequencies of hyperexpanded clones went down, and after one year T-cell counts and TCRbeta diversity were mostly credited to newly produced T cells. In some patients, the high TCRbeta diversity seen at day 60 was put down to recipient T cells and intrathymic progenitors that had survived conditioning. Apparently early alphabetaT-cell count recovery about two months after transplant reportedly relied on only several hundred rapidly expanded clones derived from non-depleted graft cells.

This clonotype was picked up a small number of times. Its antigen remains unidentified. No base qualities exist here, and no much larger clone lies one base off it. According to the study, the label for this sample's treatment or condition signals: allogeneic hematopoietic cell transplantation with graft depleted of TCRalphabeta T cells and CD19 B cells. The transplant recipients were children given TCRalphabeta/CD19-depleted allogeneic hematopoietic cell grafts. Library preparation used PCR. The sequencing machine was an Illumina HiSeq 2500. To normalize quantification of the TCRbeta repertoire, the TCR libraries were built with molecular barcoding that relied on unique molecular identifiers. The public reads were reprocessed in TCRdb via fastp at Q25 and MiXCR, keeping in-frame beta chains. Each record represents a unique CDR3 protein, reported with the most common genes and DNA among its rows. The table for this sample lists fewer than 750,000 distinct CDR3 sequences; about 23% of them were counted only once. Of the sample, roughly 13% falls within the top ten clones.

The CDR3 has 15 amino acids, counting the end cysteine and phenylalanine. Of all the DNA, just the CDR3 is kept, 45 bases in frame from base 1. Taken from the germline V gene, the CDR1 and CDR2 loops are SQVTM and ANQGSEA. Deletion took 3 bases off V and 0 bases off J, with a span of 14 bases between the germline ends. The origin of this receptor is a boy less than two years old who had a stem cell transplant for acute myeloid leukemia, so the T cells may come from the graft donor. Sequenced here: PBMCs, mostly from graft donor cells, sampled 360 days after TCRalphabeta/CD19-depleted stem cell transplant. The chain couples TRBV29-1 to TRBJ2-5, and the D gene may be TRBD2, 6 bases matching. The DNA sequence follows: TGCAGCGTTGATCAGACTAGTAGGGACCAAGAGACCCAGTACTTC. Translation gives CSVDQTSRDQETQYF.